At least ten counts were recorded for the clone carrying this T cell receptor (beta chain). The antigen is unknown. CDR3 length: 15 residues. With V trimmed by 2 bases and J by 10 bases, 5 bases remained unmatched. Germline CDR1 reads LGHNA; CDR2 reads YSLEER. RNA transcripts gave rise to amplified TCR beta CDR3 regions. A set of HTBI primers served as the primers for a first-round RT-PCR of the TCR CDR3. A single record per CDR3 protein comes from TCRdb applying MiXCR to the multiplex PCR reads. The sample holds 600,000 to 800,000 distinct CDR3 sequences, just over 35% seen once. The sample is drawn from a study of T cells in Graves' hyperthyroidism and ophthalmopathy. Study information: Peripheral blood was taken when the disease was first diagnosed, before any treatment began.

Patients were aged 18 to 65, had disease duration under 2 months, and had newly diagnosed hyperthyroidism. Overall study findings and caveats: Also found in blood were most expanded thyroid clonotypes above 0.001.

The sequence was obtained from a woman aged 40 to 49 with Graves' hyperthyroidism. Input material: blood. The chain is built from TRBV4-3 and TRBJ1-6, with 10 bases lining up with TRBD1. The CDR3 DNA reads TGCGCCAGCAGCCAAAGCGGGACAGGGGTATCACCCCTCCACTTT. Translating it yields CASSQSGTGVSPLHF.